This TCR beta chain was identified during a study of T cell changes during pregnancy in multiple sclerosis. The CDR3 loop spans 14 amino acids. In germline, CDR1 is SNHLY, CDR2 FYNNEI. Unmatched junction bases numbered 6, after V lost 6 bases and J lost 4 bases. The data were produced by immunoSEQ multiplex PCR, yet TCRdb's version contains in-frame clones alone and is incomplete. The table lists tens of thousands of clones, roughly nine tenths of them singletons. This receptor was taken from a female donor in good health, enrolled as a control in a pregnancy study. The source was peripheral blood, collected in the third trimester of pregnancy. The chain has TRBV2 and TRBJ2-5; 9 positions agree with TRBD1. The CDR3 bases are TGTGCCAGCAGAGAAAAGGACAGGGGAGAGACCCAGTACTTC. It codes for CASREKDRGETQYF.